This paragraph covers one TCR beta chain sequence. Here immunoSEQ multiplex PCR was the method, and the copy in TCRdb shows in-frame clones only, minus some. The sample lists 150,000 to 200,000 clones; roughly nine tenths were seen once. The data belong to a study of blood T cell repertoires in COVID-19. Study in general: Italy, Spain and the United States were the sources of the convalescent and acute COVID-19 samples.

Germline assignment: CDR1 MNHEY and CDR2 SMNVEV (reference sequence). Losses at the gene ends were 5 bases for V and 1 base for J; bases not matched to a gene: 6. The CDR3 is 15 residues long. This chain connects TRBV27 to TRBJ1-1; 8 positions match TRBD1. This receptor was obtained from a woman aged 50 to 60 who had recovered from COVID-19. Sample: PBMCs or T cells enriched from blood (not recorded which). The DNA of the CDR3 is TGTGCCAGCAGTCTACAGGGGGTGGGGAACACTGAAGCTTTCTTT. Its translation is CASSLQGVGNTEAFF.